This T cell receptor (beta chain) is drawn from a study of cytomegalovirus exposure and HLA in healthy donors. Study-wide results and limits: Across donors, sequencing depth was assumed by presence/absence analyses to be roughly uniform. In an earlier analysis, most TCR beta V segments were productive about 87% or about 30% of the time. Rare TCR sequences dominated, though some public TCRs recurred in many donors.

With 3 bases removed from V and 10 bases from J, the gap between germline ends came to 13 bases. The CDR3 contains 13 residues. Germline V gene lookup returns CDR1 LNHDA and CDR2 SQIVND (reference sequence). This clone has a handful of counts. Its antigen is not identified. Donors were nominally healthy when sampled, though unrecorded immune exposures were likely. The PCR ran on 60 Vbeta and 13 Jbeta primers. Sequenced by immunoSEQ multiplex PCR; TCRdb stores in-frame clones only, minus some. The profile shows about 160,000 clones, more than 80% of them singletons. The sequence was collected from a woman aged 18-29 years in good health and CMV-seronegative. This chain uses TRBV19 with TRBJ2-1, with a possible D match to TRBD1 (6 bases). Sequencing was carried out using PBMCs. The chain's CDR3 is CASSMIQGIEQFF. The DNA of the CDR3 is TGTGCCAGTAGTATGATACAGGGCATAGAGCAGTTCTTC.